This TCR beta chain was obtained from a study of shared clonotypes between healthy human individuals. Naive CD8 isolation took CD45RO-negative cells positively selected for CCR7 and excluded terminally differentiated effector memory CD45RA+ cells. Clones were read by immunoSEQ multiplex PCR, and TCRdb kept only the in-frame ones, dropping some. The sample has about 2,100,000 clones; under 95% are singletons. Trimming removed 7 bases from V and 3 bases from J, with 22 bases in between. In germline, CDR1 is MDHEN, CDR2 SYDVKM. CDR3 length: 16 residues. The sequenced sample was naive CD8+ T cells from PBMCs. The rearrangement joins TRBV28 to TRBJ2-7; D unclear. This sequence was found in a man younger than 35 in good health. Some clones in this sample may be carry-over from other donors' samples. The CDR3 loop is CASTGTGVLPSYEQYF. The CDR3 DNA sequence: TGTGCCAGCACCGGAACCGGAGTCCTACCTAGCTACGAGCAGTACTTC. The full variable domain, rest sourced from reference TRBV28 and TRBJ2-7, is DVKVTQSSRYLVKRTGEKVFLECVQDMDHENMFWYRQDPGLGLRLIYFSYDVKMKEKGDIPEGYSVSREKKERFSLILESASTNQTSMYLCASTGTGVLPSYEQYFGPGTRLTVT.